This entry features one T cell receptor (beta chain) sequence. Per the authors' pipeline: Estimation of nucleated cell counts relied on the amplification of reference gene primers. The protocol was immunoSEQ multiplex PCR, while the TCRdb copy is restricted to in-frame clones and leaves out a portion. Clone size and V and J calls were adopted from that table, with D and trimming inferred from the DNA. The sample lists roughly 230,000 clones, under 90% occurring once. These data are taken from a study of blood T cell repertoires in COVID-19. The CDR3 length is 15 residues. CDR1 is ENHRY and CDR2 is SYGVKD in the germline V gene. The junction had 6 bases not matched to a gene; V was cut back by 3 bases and J by 4 bases.

The V and J genes are TRBV10-3 and TRBJ1-3; 7 bases are a match to TRBD1. Sequencing used PBMCs or T cells enriched from blood (not recorded which). This clonotype was sampled from a woman in her fifties or sixties who had recovered from COVID-19. Here the CDR3 reads CAISDRGRGGNTIYF. CDR3 sequence (DNA): TGTGCCATCAGTGATAGGGGGCGCGGAGGAAACACCATATATTTT.